This T cell receptor beta chain appears in the sequencing data of a study of OX40 agonist ivuxolimab in advanced cancers. Whole-study results and caveats: CD4+ and CD8+ T cells in blood underwent clonal expansion by week 6 at 0.1 to 3.0 mg/kg.

Trimming removed 1 base at V and 5 bases at J, with 8 bases between. Germline values: CDR1 GTSNPN, CDR2 SVGIG (reference sequence). The CDR3 is 12 amino acids. This clone was found once. No antigen is known for it. Sequencing used immunoSEQ multiplex PCR; TCRdb keeps in-frame clones, though not all of them. The data show fewer than 90,000 clones, with approximately 86% seen just once and about 2.5% held by the top ten. This chain connects TRBV30 to TRBJ2-5, with D unclear. The sample was CD4+ or CD8+ T cells sorted from blood, taken in a trial of the OX40 agonist ivuxolimab. The sequence came from an adult with an advanced solid tumor such as melanoma, head and neck, liver or kidney cancer. CDR3 in amino acids: CAWSGAFETQYF. CDR3 bases: TGTGCCTGGAGTGGGGCCTTTGAGACCCAGTACTTC.